The 27 T cell receptor beta chains in this list originate from one sample, sequenced in a study of shared clonotypes between healthy human individuals. Produced via immunoSEQ multiplex PCR; TCRdb's table is partial and in-frame only. The table records approximately 2.5 million clones, 93% of them present only once. Sequenced input: naive CD4+ T cells from PBMCs. Subset described: CD45RA+ positively selected. The receptor set was obtained from a man aged 18 to 29 in good health. Some clones in this sample may be carry-over from other donors' samples.

The V call is TRBV27, the J call TRBJ2-4; 8 bases map to TRBD1. CDR3 length: 18 amino acids. Losses at the gene ends were 4 bases for V and 7 bases for J; bases not matched to a gene: 18. From germline, CDR1 is MNHEY and CDR2 SMNVEV (reference sequence). This CDR3 reads CASSSQQGAPGLVNIQYF. The CDR3 DNA reads TGTGCCAGCAGTTCACAGCAGGGGGCCCCCGGGTTGGTGAACATTCAGTACTTC.

This chain uses TRBV27 with TRBJ2-1; 8 nucleotides agree with TRBD1. Germline V lookup: CDR1 MNHEY, CDR2 SMNVEV (reference sequence). V trimming: 3 bases; J trimming: 5 bases; junction bases outside the gene matches: 3. CDR3 length equals 14 residues. Here the CDR3 DNA reads TGTGCCAGCAGTTTTCGACAGGGGAACAATGAGCAGTTCTTC. It codes for CASSFRQGNNEQFF.

The rearrangement links TRBV27 to TRBJ2-3; the match to TRBD1 covers 7 bases. V dropped 5 bases and J dropped 2; count of bases not matched to a gene: 16. The CDR3 has 18 amino acids. From germline, CDR1 is MNHEY and CDR2 SMNVEV (reference sequence). The CDR3 sequence: CASSATGLTKRNTDTQYF. CDR3 DNA: TGTGCCAGCAGTGCGACAGGGCTAACGAAGCGGAACACAGATACGCAGTATTTT.

This sequence joins TRBV2 and TRBJ2-1; TRBD2 aligns across 10 bases. The V gene end was trimmed by 8 bases and the J gene end by 10 bases; junction bases not matched to a gene: 14. Germline V gives CDR1 SNHLY, CDR2 FYNNEI. The CDR3 extends over 15 amino acids. CDR3 sequence reads: CASSTWASGSGEQFF. The CDR3 nucleotides are TGTGCCAGCTCGACCTGGGCTAGCGGGAGTGGGGAGCAGTTCTTC.

This clone was counted once. The chain recombines TRBV5-1 with TRBJ1-3; 9 bases match TRBD1. Germline assignment: CDR1 SGHRS and CDR2 YFSETQ. V shed 4 bases, J shed 4 bases, and the junction held 9 bases outside the gene matches. The CDR3 is 16 amino acids. This CDR3 reads CASSGSGTGYGNTIYF. The DNA for the CDR3 is TGCGCCAGCAGCGGGTCCGGGACAGGGTACGGAAACACCATATATTTT.

For this clone: The identical CDR3 is also encoded by other nucleotide sequences in the sample. This chain connects TRBV28 to TRBJ1-3; D is unresolved. Deletions cut 3 bases from V and 0 bases from J, with 9 bases between. The CDR3 extends over 15 amino acids. The germline V gene has CDR1 MDHEN and CDR2 SYDVKM. CDR3 amino acids: CASSLGGFSGNTIYF. The CDR3 DNA follows: TGTGCCAGCAGTTTGGGCGGCTTCTCTGGAAACACCATATATTTT.

This chain links TRBV6-5 with TRBJ1-4, with 9 positions matching TRBD1. V shed 5 bases, J shed 8 bases, and the junction held 6 bases outside the gene matches. Per the germline V gene, CDR1 is MNHEY and CDR2 is SVGAGI. This CDR3 has 14 residues. This CDR3 is CASSTQGAFEKLFF. DNA of the CDR3: TGTGCCAGCAGTACACAGGGGGCCTTCGAAAAACTGTTTTTT.

This chain connects TRBV19 to TRBJ1-3; D remains unclear. Trimming cost V 3 bases and J 0 bases, with 12 bases left between them. The CDR3 contains 16 residues. Germline V gives CDR1 LNHDA, CDR2 SQIVND (reference sequence). The CDR3 protein is CASSIMGRTSGNTIYF. In DNA, the CDR3 is TGTGCCAGTAGTATTATGGGCAGAACCTCTGGAAACACCATATATTTT. The full variable domain, its missing parts supplied by reference TRBV19 and TRBJ1-3, is DGGITQSPKYLFRKEGQNVTLSCEQNLNHDAMYWYRQDPGQGLRLIYYSQIVNDFQKGDIAEGYSVSREKKESFPLTVTSAQKNPTAFYLCASSIMGRTSGNTIYFGEGSWLTVV.

The gene calls are TRBV9 and TRBJ1-5; D possibly corresponds to TRBD1 (6 bases). Germline CDR1 reads SGDLS; CDR2 reads YYNGEE. Trimming removed 8 bases from V and 7 bases from J, with 16 bases in between. The CDR3 totals 13 residues. CDR3 coding DNA: TGTGCCAGTACACAGGGTGGAGGGCAGCCCCAGCATTTT. Translating it yields CASTQGGGQPQHF.

V usage is TRBV15 and J usage is TRBJ1-1; 10 bases are a match to TRBD1. J gave up 5 bases and V 3 bases, and 3 bases lay outside the gene matches. CDR3 size: 14 residues. CDR1 is LNHNV, CDR2 YYDKDF, per germline (reference sequence). The CDR3 spells CATSRDRGRTEAFF. The CDR3 region has the DNA TGTGCCACCAGCAGGGACAGGGGGAGGACTGAAGCTTTCTTT. Looking up the rest from reference TRBV15 and TRBJ1-1 gives the full variable domain: DAMVIQNPRYQVTQFGKPVTLSCSQTLNHNVMYWYQQKSSQAPKLLFHYYDKDFNNEADTPDNFQSRRPNTSFCFLDIRSPGLGDTAMYLCATSRDRGRTEAFFGQGTRLTVV.

This rearrangement joins TRBV19 to TRBJ1-3; 7 nucleotides agree with TRBD1. The CDR3 is 15 amino acids. CDR1 and CDR2 from the germline V gene are LNHDA and SQIVND (reference sequence). CDR3 nucleotides: TGTGAACCTACAACAGGGGAAATTCTCGGAAACACCATATATTTT. It yields the protein CEPTTGEILGNTIYF.

The sample holds one count of this clone. The rearrangement uses TRBV6-6 and TRBJ1-4; 7 bases line up with TRBD1. The J segment lost 8 bases and the V segment lost 6 bases, leaving 12 bases of the junction unmatched. The CDR3 runs to 15 residues. CDR1 and CDR2 from the germline V gene are MNHNY and SVGAGI (reference sequence). The CDR3 nucleotides are TGTGCCAGCAGCCCCCGACAGGGACGTTTGGAAAAACTGTTTTTT. It translates to CASSPRQGRLEKLFF.

V is TRBV5-4 and J is TRBJ2-3; 14 positions match TRBD2. Germline lookup yields CDR1 SGHNT and CDR2 YYREEE (reference sequence). CDR3 length equals 16 residues. J lost 4 bases, V lost 7 bases, and 8 bases had no gene match. CDR3 sequence: CASRRGTSGSADTQYF. The CDR3, as DNA: TGTGCCAGCCGACGTGGGACTAGCGGGAGTGCAGATACGCAGTATTTT.

The CDR3 loop reads CASSLVQGLREQYF. In nucleotides, the CDR3 is TGCGCCAGCAGCTTGGTTCAGGGGTTGCGCGAGCAGTACTTC. The J gene is TRBJ2-7, the V gene TRBV5-1; D is possibly TRBD1 (6 bases). Between the trimmed V and J ends, which lost 0 bases and 6 bases, there was a span of 13 bases. CDR1 is SGHRS and CDR2 is YFSETQ in the germline V gene. The CDR3 is 14 amino acids.

This chain connects TRBV28 to TRBJ2-4, with 7 bases fitting TRBD1. The CDR3 has 15 amino acids. Losses at the gene ends were 5 bases for V and 8 bases for J; bases not matched to a gene: 12. CDR1 is MDHEN, CDR2 SYDVKM, per germline. The CDR3 sequence: CASSTNRGAGDIQYF. The CDR3, as DNA: TGTGCCAGCAGTACGAACAGGGGCGCTGGGGACATTCAGTACTTC.

The gene calls are TRBV10-3 and TRBJ1-1; D is perhaps TRBD1 (6 bases). The V and J ends lost 11 bases and 1 base respectively, with 17 bases between them. CDR1 is ENHRY and CDR2 is SYGVKD in the germline V gene. The CDR3 loop spans 14 amino acids. CDR3: CAPMGGLQNTEAFF. The CDR3 DNA reads as TGTGCCCCCATGGGGGGGCTACAGAACACTGAAGCTTTCTTT.

Worth noting for this clone: At the DNA level, this CDR3 is encoded by other sequences in the same sample as well. This chain links TRBV27 with TRBJ2-7; D gene ambiguous. The CDR3 contains 13 residues. V was trimmed by 3 bases and J by 3 bases, leaving 9 bases between them. Germline values: CDR1 MNHEY, CDR2 SMNVEV (reference sequence). CDR3 sequence: CASSLRTGYEQYF. The CDR3 DNA follows: TGTGCCAGCAGTTTGCGGACGGGCTACGAGCAGTACTTC.

The chain carries TRBV7-2 and TRBJ2-7, with D possibly being TRBD2 (6 bases). Germline V gene lookup returns CDR1 SGHTA and CDR2 FQGNSA. The CDR3 totals 15 residues. Trimming cost V 1 base and J 5 bases, with 15 bases left between them. The CDR3 bases are TGTGCCAGCAGCTTAGGTCTAATAAGGGAGGACGAGCAGTACTTC. Its translation is CASSLGLIREDEQYF.

The chain is built from TRBV29-1 and TRBJ1-5; D remains ambiguous. Trimming cost V 4 bases and J 4 bases, with 11 bases left between them. This CDR3 comprises 13 residues. Germline loops: CDR1 SQVTM, CDR2 ANQGSEA. The chain's CDR3 is CSVVLADNQPQHF. The CDR3 region has the DNA TGCAGCGTTGTGTTGGCAGATAATCAGCCCCAGCATTTT.

V usage is TRBV5-1 and J usage is TRBJ2-5; D is unclear. V lost 0 bases to trimming and J lost 2 bases, with 11 bases between them. The germline V gene has CDR1 SGHRS and CDR2 YFSETQ. This CDR3 is built from 15 residues. The chain's CDR3 is CASSLVPAVQETQYF. For the CDR3, the DNA is TGCGCCAGCAGCTTGGTGCCGGCAGTTCAAGAGACCCAGTACTTC.

The rearrangement joins TRBV7-3 to TRBJ2-7, with D perhaps being TRBD1 or TRBD2 (5 bases each). Germline lookup yields CDR1 SGHTA and CDR2 FQGTGA. CDR3 size: 13 residues. V lost 2 bases and J 6 bases, leaving 11 bases between the germline ends. The CDR3 sequence is CASSLRGPGEQYF. For the CDR3, the DNA is TGTGCCAGCAGCTTACGGGGACCTGGCGAGCAGTACTTC. Full variable domain (missing parts from reference TRBV7-3 and TRBJ2-7): GAGVSQTPSNKVTEKGKYVELRCDPISGHTALYWYRQSLGQGPEFLIYFQGTGAADDSGLPNDRFFAVRPEGSVSTLKIQRTERGDSAVYLCASSLRGPGEQYFGPGTRLTVT.

This clone was picked up one time. The rearrangement joins TRBV28 to TRBJ1-2; D is unclear. Germline V gene lookup returns CDR1 MDHEN and CDR2 SYDVKM. The germline V and J ends were trimmed by 6 bases and 7 bases, with 15 bases remaining between them. This CDR3 is built from 13 residues. The CDR3 DNA is TGTGCCAGCAGCGGGCGGGAGGCAGGTGGCTACACCTTC. It codes for CASSGREAGGYTF.

Comment on this clone: This specimen includes other DNA sequences encoding the same CDR3. This sequence joins TRBV7-9 and TRBJ1-5; D unclear. The germline V gene encodes CDR1 SEHNR and CDR2 FQNEAQ (reference sequence). V lost 1 base, J lost 6 bases, and 4 bases lay in between. The length of the CDR3 is 12 residues. CDR3 bases: TGTGCCAGCAGCTTAGTGGGTCAGCCCCAGCATTTT. The encoded protein is CASSLVGQPQHF.

Concerning this clone itself: The identical CDR3 is also encoded by other nucleotide sequences in the sample. The V and J genes are TRBV7-2 and TRBJ2-1, with 7 bases lining up with TRBD1. Germline CDR1 is SGHTA and CDR2 is FQGNSA. After removal of 5 bases from V and 3 bases from J, the junction contained 4 bases not matched to a gene. CDR3 length: 14 amino acids. CDR3 sequence: CASSPRTGYNEQFF. DNA of the CDR3: TGTGCCAGCAGCCCCCGGACAGGCTACAATGAGCAGTTCTTC.

The rearrangement joins TRBV18 to TRBJ2-5; 7 bases are shared with TRBD2. From germline, CDR1 is KGHSH and CDR2 LQKENI. This CDR3 comprises 14 residues. V shed 6 bases, J shed 5 bases, and the junction held 9 bases outside the gene matches. CDR3 coding DNA: TGTGCCAGCTCTTTGGATCGGGGGGACGAGACCCAGTACTTC. Residues: CASSLDRGDETQYF.

This clone was counted a single time. CDR3 sequence (DNA): TGTGCCAGCAGCCAGGGGATGTCCACAGATACGCAGTATTTT. Translated: CASSQGMSTDTQYF. V gene TRBV4-2 combines with J gene TRBJ2-3; D remains unclear. This CDR3 is 14 amino acids long. Germline V lookup: CDR1 LGHNA, CDR2 YNFKEQ. Trimming shortened V by 3 bases and J by 2 bases, and 9 bases separated the two germline ends.

This clone was seen only once. CDR3 coding DNA: TGCGCCAGCAGCCCGCAGCTGACAGCTAACTATGGCTACACCTTC. This translates into CASSPQLTANYGYTF. The chain has TRBV5-1 and TRBJ1-2; maybe TRBD1 (5 bases). V lost 4 bases to trimming and J lost 0 bases, with 13 bases between them. Germline CDR1 reads SGHRS; CDR2 reads YFSETQ. This CDR3 spans 15 amino acids. Variable domain in full (rest from reference TRBV5-1 and TRBJ1-2): KAGVTQTPRYLIKTRGQQVTLSCSPISGHRSVSWYQQTPGQGLQFLFEYFSETQRNKGNFPGRFSGRQFSNSRSEMNVSTLELGDSALYLCASSPQLTANYGYTFGSGTRLTVV.